Presented here are 20 T cell receptor beta chains from one specimen sequenced in a study of OX40 agonist ivuxolimab in advanced cancers. Receptors were amplified or captured by the immunoSEQ multiplex PCR assay. In TCRdb, the immuneACCESS table is reduced to in-frame sequences with V and J assigned. These tables do not hold every clone; where another copy was compared, an unresolved V gene accounts for under half, and the others remain unexplained. For this sample the table gives 50,000 or so clones, of which approximately 80% were detected only once. Clones ranked in the top ten supply roughly 2% of the sample. The sample was CD4+ or CD8+ T cells sorted from blood, taken in a trial of the OX40 agonist ivuxolimab. Every receptor here comes from an adult with an advanced solid tumor such as melanoma, head and neck, liver or kidney cancer.

J is TRBJ1-2 and V is TRBV5-5, with D hard to call. Germline CDR1 and CDR2: SGHKS and YYEKEE (reference sequence). This CDR3 comprises 14 residues. Deletions cut 0 bases from V and 4 bases from J, with 10 bases between. The CDR3 region is CASSLAWGGYGYTF. Written as DNA, the CDR3 is TGTGCCAGCAGCTTGGCCTGGGGAGGCTATGGCTACACCTTC.

The CDR3, as DNA: TGCGCCAGCAGCTTGAGCTCGATGGGGGCAAGGGAGACCCAGTACTTC. This codes for CASSLSSMGARETQYF. V usage is TRBV5-1 and J usage is TRBJ2-5, with D possibly matching TRBD1 (6 bases). CDR3 length: 16 residues. Germline values: CDR1 SGHRS, CDR2 YFSETQ. V lost 1 base and J lost 5, with 18 bases in between.

The chain employs TRBV6-6 and TRBJ1-1; D unresolved. Trimming left V 0 bases short and J 1 base short, with 0 bases between. Germline CDR1 MNHNY, CDR2 SVGAGI (reference sequence). CDR3 size: 12 residues. CDR3 DNA: TGTGCCAGCAGTTACTCGAACACTGAAGCTTTCTTT. Translation gives CASSYSNTEAFF.

This sequence joins TRBV6-4 and TRBJ1-6; 9 bases are shared with TRBD1. The CDR3 has 15 residues. V was pared by 3 bases and J by 9 bases, with 6 bases of the junction left unmatched. Germline values: CDR1 MRHNA, CDR2 SNTAGT. CDR3 sequence: CASSDVGTGLSPLHF. CDR3 coding DNA: TGTGCCAGCAGTGATGTGGGGACAGGGCTTTCACCCCTCCACTTT.

The chain recombines TRBV20-1 with TRBJ2-3; D is unclear. The CDR3 length is 11 residues. CDR1 DFQATT and CDR2 SNEGSKA come from the germline V gene (reference sequence). CDR3 loop: CLTARTDTQYF. The DNA for the CDR3 is TGCTTGACGGCGCGCACAGATACGCAGTATTTT.

The chain has TRBV11-2 and TRBJ2-7, with D perhaps matching TRBD2 (6 bases). CDR3 length equals 15 residues. The V end was cut by 2 bases, the J end by 4 bases, with 15 bases between. Germline CDR1 is SGHAT and CDR2 is FQNNGV. The CDR3 DNA reads TGTGCCAGCAGCTTATCGGGAGACTCGTTTTACGAGCAGTACTTC. This codes for CASSLSGDSFYEQYF.

This clone was recorded only once. As DNA, the CDR3 is TGTGCCAGTAGGTCGGACAGGGCCCTCGTCACCGGGGAGCTGTTTTTT. Translated: CASRSDRALVTGELFF. The rearrangement links TRBV19 to TRBJ2-2; 8 positions match TRBD1. V shed 6 bases, J shed 4 bases, and the junction held 10 bases outside the gene matches. The CDR3 runs 16 residues. Germline V gene lookup returns CDR1 LNHDA and CDR2 SQIVND (reference sequence).

The genes are TRBV7-2 and TRBJ2-2; 9 bases fit TRBD2. CDR3 size: 18 residues. Germline CDR1 and CDR2: SGHTA and FQGNSA. The J segment lost 4 bases and the V segment lost 0 bases, leaving 9 bases of the junction unmatched. The CDR3 coding sequence is TGTGCCAGCAGCTTAGCCACGGGAGCGGGAGGTCCCACCGGGGAGCTGTTTTTT. Protein product: CASSLATGAGGPTGELFF.

The CDR3 bases are TGTGCCAGCAGCTTAAGGCGGGGGGGACTAGCGGGACAGTACTCCTACAATGAGCAGTTCTTC. This translates into CASSLRRGGLAGQYSYNEQFF. The chain combines TRBV13 with TRBJ2-1; 13 bases match TRBD2. Germline V gene data show CDR1 as PRHDT and CDR2 as FYEKMQ (reference sequence). The CDR3 covers 21 residues. V was clipped by 2 bases and J by 0 bases; unmatched bases: 13. The full variable domain, with the rest looked up from reference TRBV13 and TRBJ2-1, is AAGVIQSPRHLIKEKRETATLKCYPIPRHDTVYWYQQGPGQDPQFLISFYEKMQSDKGSIPDRFSAQQFSDYHSELNMSSLELGDSALYFCASSLRRGGLAGQYSYNEQFFGPGTRLTVL.

V usage is TRBV5-1 and J usage is TRBJ2-1; perhaps TRBD2 as D (5 bases). The V end was cut by 2 bases, the J end by 6 bases, with 18 bases between. Germline CDR1 and CDR2: SGHRS and YFSETQ. The CDR3 is made up of 16 amino acids. The CDR3 region has the DNA TGCGCCAGCAGCTTTTCCGGCACGACTCGGGGCAATGAGCAGTTCTTC. Translated, it gives CASSFSGTTRGNEQFF.

This clone was seen just once. This chain connects TRBV6-5 to TRBJ2-1; D uncertain. Germline CDR1 reads MNHEY; CDR2 reads SVGAGI. The length of the CDR3 is 13 residues. V lost 6 bases to trimming and J lost 5 bases, with 11 bases between them. CDR3 in amino acids: CASSPSLNNEQFF. CDR3 nucleotides: TGTGCCAGCAGCCCTTCCCTCAACAATGAGCAGTTCTTC.

V is TRBV7-9 and J is TRBJ2-1; 11 bases map to TRBD2. This CDR3 contains 17 residues. Per germline, CDR1 SEHNR and CDR2 FQNEAQ (reference sequence). After removal of 0 bases from V and 5 bases from J, the junction contained 6 bases not matched to a gene. The CDR3 sequence: CASSLALAGGRNNEQFF. The DNA of the CDR3 is TGTGCCAGCAGCTTAGCCCTAGCGGGAGGTCGTAACAATGAGCAGTTCTTC.

V usage is TRBV6-1 and J usage is TRBJ1-5; no firm D call. Trimming stripped 6 bases from V and 5 bases from J, with 5 bases between. This CDR3 has 11 amino acids. The germline gives CDR1 MNHNS, CDR2 SASEGT. The CDR3, as DNA: TGTGCCAGCAGGACGGATCAGCCCCAGCATTTT. Its translation: CASRTDQPQHF.

This chain connects TRBV28 to TRBJ1-2, with 8 bases lining up with TRBD1. With 5 bases clipped from V and 8 bases from J, the junction kept 7 bases outside the gene matches. CDR1 MDHEN and CDR2 SYDVKM come from the germline V gene. The CDR3 loop spans 13 amino acids. The CDR3 sequence: CASSPWTGSGYTF. The DNA of the CDR3 is TGTGCCAGCAGTCCCTGGACAGGGAGCGGCTACACCTTC.

This clone was recorded once. This chain joins TRBV7-2 and TRBJ2-7, with D unclear. Trimming removed 1 base from V and 4 bases from J, with 11 bases in between. The CDR3 sequence is 14 residues long. Germline V gives CDR1 SGHTA, CDR2 FQGNSA. The CDR3 region has the DNA TGTGCCAGCAGCTTAGGGATGACGGTTTACGAGCAGTACTTC. It is translated as CASSLGMTVYEQYF.

This clone was found once. DNA of the CDR3: TGTGCCAGCATGGCGGGGAACACTGGGGCCAACGTCCTGACTTTC. It encodes CASMAGNTGANVLTF. The chain carries TRBV6-6 and TRBJ2-6; D is possibly TRBD2 (6 bases). The germline gives CDR1 MNHNY, CDR2 SVGAGI (reference sequence). The ends were cut back, 7 bases at V and 2 bases at J, with 12 bases in the middle. The CDR3 consists of 15 residues.

The gene calls are TRBV20-1 and TRBJ2-1; TRBD1 aligns across 10 bases. The CDR3 consists of 11 residues. The trim removed 7 bases at V and 10 bases at J, leaving 4 bases unmatched. Germline loops: CDR1 DFQATT, CDR2 SNEGSKA (reference sequence). Here the CDR3 reads CSGVTGGEQFF. CDR3 nucleotides: TGCAGTGGCGTGACAGGGGGCGAGCAGTTCTTC.

This rearrangement joins TRBV7-9 to TRBJ2-5; the D gene could be TRBD1 or TRBD2 (5 bases each). Trimming removed 4 bases at V and 2 bases at J, with 17 bases between. The CDR3 runs 16 residues. Germline loops: CDR1 SEHNR, CDR2 FQNEAQ (reference sequence). This CDR3 reads CASSSTPRGPQETQYF. The DNA of the CDR3 is TGTGCCAGCAGCTCGACTCCTCGGGGACCTCAAGAGACCCAGTACTTC.

In this sample, this clone turned up once. V is TRBV7-3 and J is TRBJ2-1, with TRBD1 identical over 8 bases. Germline values: CDR1 SGHTA, CDR2 FQGTGA. Trimming at V came to 5 bases and at J to 2 bases, leaving 5 bases not matched to a gene. The CDR3 totals 15 residues. CDR3 nucleotides: TGTGCCAGCAGCCCTACAGGGGGAACCTACAATGAGCAGTTCTTC. As protein: CASSPTGGTYNEQFF. Complete variable domain (other parts from reference TRBV7-3 and TRBJ2-1): GAGVSQTPSNKVTEKGKYVELRCDPISGHTALYWYRQSLGQGPEFLIYFQGTGAADDSGLPNDRFFAVRPEGSVSTLKIQRTERGDSAVYLCASSPTGGTYNEQFFGPGTRLTVL.

The chain couples TRBV19 to TRBJ1-1, with unresolved D. This CDR3 is 15 amino acids long. V shed 6 bases and J shed 1 base, with 15 bases lying between them. CDR1 is LNHDA and CDR2 is SQIVND in the germline V gene (reference sequence). The CDR3 sequence is CASRPRGWGNTEAFF. The CDR3 DNA is TGTGCCAGTAGACCCAGAGGCTGGGGGAACACTGAAGCTTTCTTT.